Listed below are T cell receptor beta chains from one sample, sequenced in a study of beta chain features in type 1 diabetes. Profiled with immunoSEQ multiplex PCR; TCRdb holds only in-frame clones, not every one. The sample has about 220,000 clones; around 9.9% are singletons. Sequenced material: central memory CD4+ T cells from blood. These receptor sequences come from a man aged 18 to 30 in good health. Both conserved end residues are part of each CDR3. The D gene is left open where the match is weak. Size is stated for part of the rows, as once, few or many counts, or as a class when the clone is expanded.

V gene	clone size	D gene	J gene	CDR3 protein	CDR3 DNA
TRBV2	-	-	TRBJ2-1	CASSREEWSEQFF	TGTGCCAGCAGTCGTGAGGAGTGGAGTGAGCAGTTCTTC
TRBV6-5	-	-	TRBJ2-1	CASSYFGRENNEQFF	TGTGCCAGCAGTTACTTTGGACGGGAGAACAATGAGCAGTTCTTC
TRBV30	few	-	TRBJ2-3	CAWNQRATDTQYF	TGTGCCTGGAATCAGCGGGCCACAGATACGCAGTATTTT
TRBV5-4	-	TRBD1	TRBJ2-1	CASSSDRVGYNEQFF	TGTGCCAGCAGCTCGGACAGGGTGGGGTACAATGAGCAGTTCTTC
TRBV23-1	few	TRBD1	TRBJ1-3	CASSQADREHGNTIYF	TGCGCCAGCAGTCAAGCCGACAGGGAACATGGAAACACCATATATTTT
TRBV7-3	-	-	TRBJ2-1	CASSSTGGSSYNEQFF	TGTGCCAGCAGCTCGACCGGGGGCAGCTCCTACAATGAGCAGTTCTTC
TRBV18	few	-	TRBJ1-2	CASAPGEYGYTF	TGTGCCAGCGCTCCAGGGGAATATGGCTACACCTTC
TRBV29-1	-	TRBD1	TRBJ2-7	CSVAYRDREIDEQYF	TGCAGCGTCGCCTACCGGGACAGGGAAATCGACGAGCAGTACTTC
TRBV4-2	-	-	TRBJ1-5	CASSQDRGFNQPQHF	TGTGCCAGCAGCCAAGATAGGGGGTTCAATCAGCCCCAGCATTTT
TRBV7-2	-	-	TRBJ2-5	CASSSDGGETQYF	TGTGCCAGCAGCTCGGATGGGGGGGAGACCCAGTACTTC
TRBV7-2	-	-	TRBJ2-5	CASSVNQETQYF	TGTGCCAGCAGCGTAAACCAAGAGACCCAGTACTTC
TRBV7-2	-	-	TRBJ2-1	CASSLGLGPIGNEQFF	TGTGCCAGCAGCCTGGGGTTGGGCCCAATAGGCAATGAGCAGTTCTTC
TRBV30	-	-	TRBJ2-3	CAWSLPPDTQYF	TGTGCCTGGAGCCTCCCGCCAGATACGCAGTATTTT
TRBV7-8	-	TRBD2	TRBJ2-1	CASSLVGSSGYNEQFF	TGTGCCAGCAGCTTAGTCGGCTCTAGCGGCTACAATGAGCAGTTCTTC
TRBV9	-	-	TRBJ2-3	CASSARLNTDTQYF	TGTGCCAGCAGCGCCCGACTGAACACAGATACGCAGTATTTT
TRBV5-1	few	-	TRBJ2-7	CASSWTGASTYEQYF	TGCGCCAGCAGCTGGACTGGAGCGTCCACCTACGAGCAGTACTTC
TRBV6-1	many	TRBD2	TRBJ2-7	CASRVSGRGYEQYF	TGTGCCAGCAGGGTGAGCGGGAGGGGCTACGAGCAGTACTTC
TRBV5-1	few	-	TRBJ2-7	CASSLTTYEQYF	TGCGCCAGCAGCTTGACAACCTACGAGCAGTACTTC
TRBV30	few	-	TRBJ1-1	CAADFSRITEAFF	TGTGCCGCGGATTTCTCACGCATCACTGAAGCTTTCTTT
TRBV29-1	-	TRBD1	TRBJ2-1	CSVAGQGAINEQFF	TGCAGCGTTGCTGGTCAGGGGGCAATCAATGAGCAGTTCTTC
TRBV7-9	many	TRBD1	TRBJ2-3	CASSSTTGWADTQYF	TGTGCCAGCAGCTCGACGACAGGGTGGGCAGATACGCAGTATTTT
TRBV14	-	-	TRBJ2-1	CASSQDWQGVYNEQFF	TGTGCCAGCAGCCAAGATTGGCAGGGTGTCTACAATGAGCAGTTCTTC
TRBV7-7	-	-	TRBJ2-7	CASTNHGEGRLLF	TGTGCTAGCACCAATCACGGCGAGGGACGCCTGCTTTTC
TRBV25-1	few	-	TRBJ2-7	CASSELGTGSGEQYF	TGTGCCAGCAGTGAATTGGGAACAGGGTCGGGCGAGCAGTACTTC